Sequencing of this T cell receptor (beta chain) was carried out in a study of blood T cell repertoires in COVID-19. Study-wide context: PBMCs, B-cell-depleted T cells, or T cells were the source of the cDNA or gDNA that made up the material.

Only a few counts were recorded for this clone. Additional DNA sequences in this sample encode the identical CDR3. V lost 2 bases to trimming and J lost 3 bases, with 4 bases between them. The CDR3 covers 12 residues. Libraries were prepared by immunoSEQ multiplex PCR; TCRdb keeps only in-frame clonotypes and omits some of them. The table lists about 250,000 clones, 86% of them singletons. The sequence was obtained from a woman of 80 years or more with COVID-19, enrolled during active disease. The chain links TRBV12-3 or TRBV12-4 to TRBJ1-1, with unresolved D. The sequencing sample was made of peripheral blood. The CDR3 DNA reads TGTGCCAGCAGTTTACGGGACACTGAAGCTTTCTTT. Its translation is CASSLRDTEAFF.